These 30 T cell receptor beta chains share one sample of origin, sequenced in a study of blood T cells in healthy people across ages. Through a sample-barcoded 5' primer and a J-beta primer mix, a second PCR was run for about 7 to 12 cycles. From the 5' RACE reads, TCRdb called clonotypes with MiXCR, one entry per CDR3 protein. The data contain roughly 2 million distinct CDR3 sequences, 49% of them singletons. Specimen: blood. The source of these receptors is a woman between 40 and 55 years old in good health.

The chain recombines TRBV7-2 with TRBJ2-3, with 10 bases matching TRBD2. Looked up from germline, CDR1 is SGHTA and CDR2 is FQGNSA. Trimming cost V 5 bases and J 3 bases; bases outside gene matches: 14. CDR3 length: 18 amino acids. The CDR3 DNA follows: TGTGCCAGCAGCCCCAAAGTTAGGCGGGGACTAGCGACAGATACGCAGTATTTT. The encoded protein is CASSPKVRRGLATDTQYF.

V and J are TRBV5-1 and TRBJ1-1; D gene ambiguous. V dropped 4 bases and J dropped 5 bases, with 15 bases sitting between them. This CDR3 has 14 residues. Germline V gene data show CDR1 as SGHRS and CDR2 as YFSETQ. The CDR3 protein is CASSPFGEGTEAFF. The DNA for the CDR3 is TGCGCCAGCAGCCCATTCGGGGAAGGAACTGAAGCTTTCTTT.

The rearrangement links TRBV7-2 to TRBJ2-3; 8 positions match TRBD2. CDR3 length: 18 amino acids. With 0 bases clipped from V and 2 bases from J, the junction kept 10 bases outside the gene matches. Germline V CDR1 and CDR2: SGHTA, FQGNSA. DNA of the CDR3: TGTGCCAGCAGCTTAGCTGCGCCAGCGGGGGCAACCACAGATACGCAGTATTTT. As protein: CASSLAAPAGATTDTQYF.

The V gene is TRBV25-1, the J gene TRBJ1-2, with TRBD1 matching over 9 bases. CDR1 is MGHDK and CDR2 is SYGVNS in the germline V gene. V dropped 2 bases and J dropped 8; count of bases not matched to a gene: 9. This CDR3 has 15 residues. The CDR3 DNA reads as TGTGCCAGCAGTGAAACGGACAGGGGAAGTGAAGGCTACACCTTC. It encodes CASSETDRGSEGYTF.

In its sample, this clonotype was seen a few times. The chain couples TRBV4-3 to TRBJ2-5; D is unclear. Germline assignment: CDR1 LGHNA and CDR2 YSLEER. This CDR3 spans 15 amino acids. V lost 0 bases, J lost 1 base, and 9 bases lay in between. Written as DNA, the CDR3 is TGCGCCAGCAGCCAAGAGGGCCGCAGCCAAGAGACCCAGTACTTC. Its protein product is CASSQEGRSQETQYF.

V gene TRBV7-9 combines with J gene TRBJ2-1, with D tentatively TRBD1 or TRBD2 (5 bases each). Trimming pared 1 base from V and 15 bases from J, leaving 13 bases between. The germline CDR1 and CDR2 sequences are SEHNR and FQNEAQ (reference sequence). This CDR3 region has 12 residues. The CDR3 loop is CASSLGRDPPFF. In nucleotides, the CDR3 is TGTGCCAGCAGCTTAGGCCGGGACCCCCCGTTCTTC.

The chain is built from TRBV20-1 and TRBJ2-3, with D unresolved. The CDR3 spans 14 residues. Trimming pared 3 bases from V and 2 bases from J, leaving 12 bases between. In germline, CDR1 is DFQATT, CDR2 SNEGSKA (reference sequence). The CDR3 loop is CSARAPYYTDTQYF. The CDR3 DNA sequence: TGCAGTGCTAGGGCACCTTACTACACAGATACGCAGTATTTT.

The chain couples TRBV15 to TRBJ2-5; the match to TRBD1 covers 10 bases. J was trimmed by 5 bases and V by 1 base; bases with no gene match: 4. Germline-derived CDR1 and CDR2 are LNHNV and YYDKDF (reference sequence). The CDR3 is 15 residues long. In DNA form, the CDR3 reads TGTGCCACCAGCAGAGGACAGGGGGCTGGTGAGACCCAGTACTTC. Translating it yields CATSRGQGAGETQYF.

V gene TRBV25-1 combines with J gene TRBJ2-5; 9 bases align to TRBD2. V lost 5 bases, J lost 5 bases, and 9 bases stayed unmatched. This CDR3 is 15 amino acids long. Germline V gene lookup returns CDR1 MGHDK and CDR2 SYGVNS. CDR3 coding DNA: TGTGCCAGCAGTATAAGCGGGGGGCTGCCGGAGACCCAGTACTTC. It translates to CASSISGGLPETQYF. Variable domain in full (rest from reference TRBV25-1 and TRBJ2-5): EADIYQTPRYLVIGTGKKITLECSQTMGHDKMYWYQQDPGMELHLIHYSYGVNSTEKGDLSSESTVSRIRTEHFPLTLESARPSHTSQYLCASSISGGLPETQYFGPGTRLLVL.

The chain employs TRBV7-2 and TRBJ2-7; TRBD1 is a possible D gene (6 bases). There are 16 residues in the CDR3. Germline CDR1 and CDR2: SGHTA and FQGNSA. Trimming left V 2 bases short and J 0 bases short, with 14 bases between. In DNA form, the CDR3 reads TGTGCCAGCAGCTTATTAACCGAGACAGGCTCCTACGAGCAGTACTTC. It translates to CASSLLTETGSYEQYF.

This chain connects TRBV10-3 to TRBJ2-3; D is uncertain. Per the germline V gene, CDR1 is ENHRY and CDR2 is SYGVKD. CDR3 length: 10 residues. V lost 8 bases to trimming and J lost 4 bases, with 4 bases between them. The DNA of the CDR3 is TGTGCCATCGGTGCAGATACGCAGTATTTT. Translating gives CAIGADTQYF.

The V call is TRBV5-1, the J call TRBJ2-1, with TRBD2 matching 9 bases. From germline, CDR1 is SGHRS and CDR2 YFSETQ. V dropped 8 bases and J dropped 6; count of bases not matched to a gene: 15. The CDR3 extends over 16 amino acids. The CDR3 nucleotides are TGCGCCAGTGCGCGCGGTAGCGGGGGTCTTACCAATGAGCAGTTCTTC. Translating gives CASARGSGGLTNEQFF.

In DNA form, the CDR3 reads TGTGCCACCAGTGATCCCGAGCCCAGGGGGCCCCAAGAGACCCAGTACTTC. It encodes CATSDPEPRGPQETQYF. This sequence joins TRBV24-1 and TRBJ2-5; 8 nucleotides agree with TRBD1. The V gene's germline CDR1 is KGHDR and CDR2 SFDVKD. This CDR3 has 17 amino acids. V trimming: 3 bases; J trimming: 1 base; junction bases outside the gene matches: 9.

This clonotype has only one observation. The V gene is TRBV20-1, the J gene TRBJ2-7; D not resolved. Trimming cost V 0 bases and J 4 bases, with 13 bases left between them. Germline CDR1 reads DFQATT; CDR2 reads SNEGSKA (reference sequence). The CDR3 loop spans 14 amino acids. The CDR3 here is CSARDPIKGYEQYF. The CDR3 nucleotides are TGCAGTGCTAGAGATCCTATTAAGGGTTACGAGCAGTACTTC.

V is TRBV6-2 or TRBV6-3 and J is TRBJ2-1; a weak D match, TRBD1 (6 bases). In germline, CDR1 is MNHEY, CDR2 SVGEGT. The CDR3 extends over 15 amino acids. The V end was cut by 8 bases, the J end by 2 bases, with 16 bases between. This CDR3 reads CASLTQGLPYNEQFF. CDR3 nucleotides: TGTGCCAGCCTAACGCAGGGGTTACCCTACAATGAGCAGTTCTTC.

The chain links TRBV18 to TRBJ2-1; D possibly corresponds to TRBD2 (5 bases). Germline values: CDR1 KGHSH, CDR2 LQKENI. Trimming shortened V by 3 bases and J by 13 bases, and 22 bases separated the two germline ends. This CDR3 contains 15 residues. The CDR3 bases are TGTGCCAGCTCACCCGGGCTCCCGAGGGAAGAGACCCAGTTCTTC. Residues: CASSPGLPREETQFF.

In its sample, this clonotype was seen a few times. The gene calls are TRBV6-2 or TRBV6-3 and TRBJ2-1, with TRBD1 matching over 9 bases. Germline trimming cut 2 bases from V and 11 bases from J; bases unmatched to any gene: 7. This CDR3 has 14 amino acids. Germline V gives CDR1 MNHEY, CDR2 SVGEGT. The CDR3 nucleotides read TGTGCCAGCAGTTACCGGGACAGGGTTAGGAAGCAGTTCTTC. It codes for CASSYRDRVRKQFF.

This clonotype was observed a handful of times. The V gene is TRBV4-1, the J gene TRBJ2-3; weak D call: TRBD1 (5 bases). This CDR3 contains 17 residues. Looked up from germline, CDR1 is MGHRA and CDR2 is YSYEKL. Trimming left V 0 bases short and J 2 bases short, with 15 bases between. The CDR3 DNA reads as TGCGCCAGCAGCCAAGAGGGGCCAGGGCATGACACAGATACGCAGTATTTT. This translates into CASSQEGPGHDTDTQYF.

The chain is built from TRBV20-1 and TRBJ2-3, with 7 bases matching TRBD2. The germline V gene encodes CDR1 DFQATT and CDR2 SNEGSKA (reference sequence). The CDR3 consists of 14 residues. V lost 5 bases and J lost 2; bases outside the gene matches: 7. As DNA, the CDR3 is TGCAGTGCTTGGTCCGGGGGGTACACAGATACGCAGTATTTT. Protein sequence: CSAWSGGYTDTQYF.

This clonotype has a handful of counts. The V gene is TRBV20-1, the J gene TRBJ2-1, with unresolved D. This CDR3 spans 12 amino acids. Trimming stripped 0 bases from V and 8 bases from J, with 8 bases between. Germline values: CDR1 DFQATT, CDR2 SNEGSKA (reference sequence). The CDR3 region has the DNA TGCAGTGCTAGAGATCTCGGCCATGAGCAGTTCTTC. Translation gives CSARDLGHEQFF.

This clonotype was detected a few times. The chain carries TRBV7-8 and TRBJ2-7; 7 positions agree with TRBD2. Germline V CDR1 and CDR2: SGHVS, FQNEAQ. Trimming cost V 3 bases and J 11 bases; bases outside gene matches: 7. CDR3 size: 12 residues. CDR3 DNA sequence: TGTGCCAGCAGCTTCCCCGGGAGGAACGAGTACTTC. Translating gives CASSFPGRNEYF.

CDR3 in amino acids: CASRINSGGAETQYF. CDR3 sequence (DNA): TGTGCCAGCAGGATAAATAGCGGGGGGGCAGAGACCCAGTACTTC. The V call is TRBV7-2, the J call TRBJ2-7, with 11 bases aligning to TRBD2. Near its end, the DNA agrees better with TRBJ2-5, so the J call may be wrong. From germline, CDR1 is SGHTA and CDR2 FQGNSA. This CDR3 is 15 amino acids long.

V is TRBV20-1 and J is TRBJ1-2; 9 positions match TRBD1. CDR1 is DFQATT, CDR2 SNEGSKA, per germline (reference sequence). The V gene end was trimmed by 3 bases and the J gene end by 5 bases; junction bases not matched to a gene: 10. This CDR3 has 15 residues. DNA for the CDR3: TGCAGTGCTAGCGGAGACCGGGACAGGGAGTATGGCTACACCTTC. It yields the protein CSASGDRDREYGYTF.

The rearrangement uses TRBV11-1 and TRBJ2-3; weak D call: TRBD1 (6 bases). CDR3 size: 17 residues. In germline, CDR1 is SGHAT, CDR2 FQDESV (reference sequence). V lost 0 bases, J lost 0 bases, and 13 bases lay in between. The CDR3 sequence: CASSLAGAHLSTDTQYF. In DNA form, the CDR3 reads TGTGCCAGCAGCTTAGCGGGGGCTCATCTTAGCACAGATACGCAGTATTTT.

V gene TRBV7-2 combines with J gene TRBJ2-7; the match to TRBD2 covers 8 bases. Germline values: CDR1 SGHTA, CDR2 FQGNSA. V dropped 5 bases and J dropped 6; count of bases not matched to a gene: 9. The CDR3 has 14 residues. CDR3 protein: CASSVEGLGSEQYF. CDR3 sequence (DNA): TGTGCCAGCAGCGTGGAGGGACTAGGTTCCGAGCAGTACTTC.

The rearrangement uses TRBV7-2 and TRBJ1-4, with TRBD1 matching 12 bases. The CDR3 length is 16 residues. The V segment lost 7 bases and the J segment 8 bases; nucleotides outside the gene matches: 11. In germline, CDR1 is SGHTA, CDR2 FQGNSA. For the CDR3, the DNA is TGTGCCAGCACCCCGAGGGGGACAGGGGGCAGCGAAAAACTGTTTTTT. The encoded protein is CASTPRGTGGSEKLFF.

The V and J genes are TRBV4-1 and TRBJ1-4; D is unresolved. This CDR3 has 16 residues. From germline, CDR1 is MGHRA and CDR2 YSYEKL. Trimming shortened V by 4 bases and J by 1 base, and 13 bases separated the two germline ends. CDR3 nucleotides: TGCGCCAGCAGCCCGACGTCCAGCCAAACTAATGAAAAACTGTTTTTT. Residues: CASSPTSSQTNEKLFF.

The chain links TRBV7-8 to TRBJ2-6, with 9 bases fitting TRBD1. Germline CDR1 SGHVS, CDR2 FQNEAQ. This CDR3 contains 17 residues. V gave up 4 bases and J gave up 0 bases; unmatched junction bases: 4. CDR3 in amino acids: CASSSGQGISGANVLTF. The CDR3 DNA sequence: TGTGCCAGCAGCTCAGGACAGGGGATCTCTGGGGCCAACGTCCTGACTTTC.

In this sample, this clonotype turned up a few times. This chain connects TRBV28 to TRBJ2-5; TRBD2 matches at 10 bases. The CDR3 totals 15 residues. CDR1 and CDR2 from the germline V gene are MDHEN and SYDVKM. V gave up 4 bases and J gave up 4 bases; unmatched junction bases: 6. The CDR3 spells CASSSPLAGSETQYF. Here the CDR3 DNA reads TGTGCCAGCAGTTCCCCACTAGCGGGGTCAGAGACCCAGTACTTC.

A few counts support this clonotype. The chain combines TRBV20-1 with TRBJ1-2; TRBD1 matches 7 bases. This CDR3 is 15 amino acids long. J lost 2 bases, V lost 5 bases, and 11 bases had no gene match. Germline V gene lookup returns CDR1 DFQATT and CDR2 SNEGSKA (reference sequence). CDR3 DNA sequence: TGCAGTGCTGGGGACAGCCGGGGAGAGAACTATGGCTACACCTTC. It specifies CSAGDSRGENYGYTF.